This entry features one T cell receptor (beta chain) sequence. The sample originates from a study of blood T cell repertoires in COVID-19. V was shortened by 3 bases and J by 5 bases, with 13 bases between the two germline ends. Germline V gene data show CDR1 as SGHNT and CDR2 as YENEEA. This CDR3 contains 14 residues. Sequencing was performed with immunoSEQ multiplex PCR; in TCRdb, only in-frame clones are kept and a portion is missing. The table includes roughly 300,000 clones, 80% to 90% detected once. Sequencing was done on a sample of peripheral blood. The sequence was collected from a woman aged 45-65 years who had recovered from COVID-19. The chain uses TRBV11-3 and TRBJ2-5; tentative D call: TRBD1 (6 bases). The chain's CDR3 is CASSFGQGRETQYF. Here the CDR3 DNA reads TGTGCCAGCAGCTTCGGGCAGGGGCGGGAGACCCAGTACTTC.